Below, 21 T cell receptor beta chains from the same sample are listed, as sequenced in a study of cytomegalovirus exposure and HLA in healthy donors. Assay used: immunoSEQ multiplex PCR; TCRdb lists only in-frame clones, some missing. In the table there are around 190,000 clones, around 88% of which are singletons. The specimen was PBMCs. The source is a woman under 30 in good health and CMV-seronegative.

In this sample, this clone turned up once. The chain recombines TRBV19 with TRBJ2-3, with 9 nucleotides matching TRBD1. Germline loops: CDR1 LNHDA, CDR2 SQIVND (reference sequence). Losses at the gene ends were 6 bases for V and 4 bases for J; bases not matched to a gene: 5. The CDR3 consists of 14 residues. This CDR3 reads CASRRQGGADTQYF. In nucleotides, the CDR3 is TGTGCCAGTAGAAGACAGGGGGGAGCAGATACGCAGTATTTT.

V gene TRBV2 combines with J gene TRBJ2-2; D is undetermined. This CDR3 spans 14 amino acids. The V gene's germline CDR1 is SNHLY and CDR2 FYNNEI. Trimming took off 3 bases at V and 7 bases at J, with 12 bases between the two ends. Written as DNA, the CDR3 is TGTGCCAGCAGTGACGCCCCCGTACTCGGGGAGCTGTTTTTT. Its protein product is CASSDAPVLGELFF.

The genes are TRBV6-1 and TRBJ2-7, with 8 bases lining up with TRBD1. Germline loops: CDR1 MNHNS, CDR2 SASEGT. This CDR3 has 15 residues. V lost 4 bases and J lost 5; bases outside the gene matches: 10. The CDR3 here is CASSAWTGSYDEQYF. For the CDR3, the DNA is TGTGCCAGCAGTGCATGGACAGGGAGTTATGACGAGCAGTACTTC.

The gene calls are TRBV12-5 and TRBJ2-1; 7 bases match TRBD1. The V and J ends lost 0 bases and 3 bases, in that order; junction bases with no gene match: 11. Germline loops: CDR1 LGHNT, CDR2 FRNRAP. This CDR3 has 18 amino acids. In DNA, the CDR3 is TGTGCTAGTGGTTTGGTAGCTTTAGTGAGACAGGGCTACAATGAGCAGTTCTTC. Protein product: CASGLVALVRQGYNEQFF.

CDR3 in amino acids: CAWTDGGLWEQYF. The CDR3 nucleotides are TGTGCCTGGACCGACGGGGGGCTTTGGGAGCAGTACTTC. V is TRBV30 and J is TRBJ2-7, with D possibly TRBD2 on 7 matching bases. Germline V gives CDR1 GTSNPN, CDR2 SVGIG (reference sequence). V lost 4 bases to trimming and J lost 7 bases, with 17 bases between them. This CDR3 is 13 amino acids long. Looking up the rest from reference TRBV30 and TRBJ2-7 gives the full variable domain: SQTIHQWPATLVQPVGSPLSLECTVEGTSNPNLYWYRQAAGRGLQLLFYSVGIGQISSEVPQNLSASRPQDRQFILSSKKLLLSDSGFYLCAWTDGGLWEQYFGPGTRLTVT.

In DNA, the CDR3 is TGTGCCAGCAGCGTAGGTACATCCACAGATACGCAGTATTTT. Residues: CASSVGTSTDTQYF. The chain is built from TRBV9 and TRBJ2-3, with D hard to call. The CDR3 contains 14 residues. CDR1 SGDLS and CDR2 YYNGEE come from the germline V gene. Trimming shortened V by 0 bases and J by 2 bases, and 7 bases separated the two germline ends.

The J gene is TRBJ1-4, the V gene TRBV6-5; D unclear. Germline assignment: CDR1 MNHEY and CDR2 SVGAGI. V was clipped by 2 bases and J by 0 bases, with 10 bases between them. The CDR3 runs to 16 residues. CDR3 region: CASSYNPSATNEKLFF. The DNA for the CDR3 is TGTGCCAGCAGTTACAATCCCTCAGCAACTAATGAAAAACTGTTTTTT.

The chain carries TRBV7-9 and TRBJ2-6; 12 bases are shared with TRBD1. The CDR3 has 18 residues. V lost 6 bases and J lost 4; bases outside the gene matches: 10. Germline lookup yields CDR1 SEHNR and CDR2 FQNEAQ (reference sequence). CDR3 in DNA: TGTGCCAGCAGTTCCCGGGGACAGGGGGCAAAGGGGGCCAACGTCCTGACTTTC. It translates to CASSSRGQGAKGANVLTF.

This chain connects TRBV7-3 to TRBJ2-1, with 13 bases that match TRBD2. Germline assignment: CDR1 SGHTA and CDR2 FQGTGA. The ends lost 5 bases at V and 8 bases at J; junction bases unmatched: 15. This CDR3 is 18 amino acids long. CDR3 in DNA: TGTGCCAGCAGCCCAAGGGTACTAGCGGGGGGGATCCCGGATGAGCAGTTCTTC. Translation gives CASSPRVLAGGIPDEQFF.

V usage is TRBV29-1 and J usage is TRBJ1-5; 10 nucleotides align to TRBD1. The CDR3 runs 12 residues. Germline V gene sequence: CDR1 SQVTM, CDR2 ANQGSEA. J lost 4 bases, V lost 7 bases, and 1 base had no gene match. CDR3: CSAGQGNQPQHF. CDR3 nucleotide sequence: TGCAGCGCGGGACAGGGGAATCAGCCCCAGCATTTT.

V and J are TRBV19 and TRBJ2-3; 7 nucleotides align to TRBD2. V lost 5 bases and J lost 6; bases outside the gene matches: 5. Germline-derived CDR1 and CDR2 are LNHDA and SQIVND (reference sequence). CDR3 size: 13 residues. CDR3 amino acids: CASSPGTTDTQYF. Written as DNA, the CDR3 is TGTGCCAGTAGTCCCGGGACTACTGATACGCAGTATTTT.

The chain joins TRBV11-2 to TRBJ2-7; 8 bases align to TRBD1. The V gene end was trimmed by 4 bases and the J gene end by 6 bases; junction bases not matched to a gene: 8. Germline CDR1 and CDR2: SGHAT and FQNNGV. The CDR3 loop spans 14 amino acids. The CDR3 is CASSSQQGVSEQYF. CDR3 in DNA: TGTGCCAGCAGCTCCCAACAGGGGGTGAGCGAGCAGTACTTC.

The J gene is TRBJ1-2, the V gene TRBV27; 8 nucleotides align to TRBD1. The ends lost 2 bases at V and 6 bases at J; junction bases unmatched: 2. Germline CDR1 is MNHEY and CDR2 is SMNVEV (reference sequence). CDR3 length: 13 residues. CDR3 sequence: CASSLPGGDGYTF. The CDR3 DNA is TGTGCCAGCAGTTTACCAGGGGGCGATGGCTACACCTTC.

The gene calls are TRBV27 and TRBJ2-1; a possible D gene is TRBD1 (6 bases). The CDR3 sequence is 10 residues long. In germline, CDR1 is MNHEY, CDR2 SMNVEV (reference sequence). Trimming stripped 8 bases from V and 15 bases from J, with 14 bases between. The CDR3, as DNA: TGTGCCAGCGGGGGCCCATGGCCGTTCTTC. Its protein is CASGGPWPFF.

This clone was detected only once. The CDR3 here is CASNTGQTRNQPQHF. DNA of the CDR3: TGTGCCAGCAACACGGGACAGACTAGGAATCAGCCCCAGCATTTT. This chain connects TRBV6-6 to TRBJ1-5, with 7 nucleotides matching TRBD1. The germline CDR1 and CDR2 sequences are MNHNY and SVGAGI (reference sequence). Losses at the gene ends were 7 bases for V and 4 bases for J; bases not matched to a gene: 10. The CDR3 is 15 amino acids.

The genes are TRBV29-1 and TRBJ1-2; 7 bases line up with TRBD1. Trimming cost V 3 bases and J 5 bases; bases outside gene matches: 6. Germline V gene data show CDR1 as SQVTM and CDR2 as ANQGSEA. There are 13 residues in the CDR3. CDR3 in amino acids: CSVETGQTYGYTF. CDR3 nucleotide sequence: TGCAGCGTTGAGACGGGACAGACGTATGGCTACACCTTC.

The V and J genes are TRBV29-1 and TRBJ2-5; 9 positions agree with TRBD1. This CDR3 region has 13 residues. CDR1 is SQVTM, CDR2 ANQGSEA, per germline. Germline trimming cut 4 bases from V and 7 bases from J; bases unmatched to any gene: 7. CDR3 sequence (DNA): TGCAGCGTTGCGGGACAGGGTTTGGGGACCCAGTACTTC. Its protein product is CSVAGQGLGTQYF.

The chain is built from TRBV2 and TRBJ2-7, with a tentative D call TRBD2 (5 bases). CDR1 and CDR2 from the germline V gene are SNHLY and FYNNEI. V dropped 0 bases and J dropped 0 bases, with 9 bases sitting between them. This CDR3 has 15 amino acids. CDR3 sequence reads: CASSEALRGSYEQYF. The CDR3 DNA follows: TGTGCCAGCAGTGAAGCGCTTCGGGGCTCCTACGAGCAGTACTTC.

The gene calls are TRBV12-5 and TRBJ2-2, with D perhaps matching TRBD2 (6 bases). The germline V gene encodes CDR1 LGHNT and CDR2 FRNRAP. The CDR3 covers 14 residues. The CDR3 reads CASLSGPETGELFF. The CDR3 nucleotides read TGTGCCTCACTTAGCGGACCCGAAACCGGGGAGCTGTTTTTT.

This sequence joins TRBV19 and TRBJ1-4, with D possibly TRBD1 on 6 matching bases. V lost 5 bases and J 3 bases, leaving 13 bases between the germline ends. The CDR3 spans 15 residues. Germline CDR1 and CDR2: LNHDA and SQIVND (reference sequence). The chain's CDR3 is CASSASGESNEKLFF. CDR3 nucleotide sequence: TGTGCCAGTAGTGCCTCAGGGGAGTCTAATGAAAAACTGTTTTTT. Supplemented by reference TRBV19 and TRBJ1-4, the full variable domain reads DGGITQSPKYLFRKEGQNVTLSCEQNLNHDAMYWYRQDPGQGLRLIYYSQIVNDFQKGDIAEGYSVSREKKESFPLTVTSAQKNPTAFYLCASSASGESNEKLFFGSGTQLSVL.

The rearrangement links TRBV5-6 to TRBJ2-7; 8 positions agree with TRBD1. The germline gives CDR1 SGHDT, CDR2 YYEEEE. The CDR3 runs 14 residues. V was clipped by 3 bases and J by 3 bases; unmatched bases: 5. This chain's CDR3 is CASSWGDRFYEQYF. The CDR3 bases are TGTGCCAGCAGCTGGGGGGACAGGTTCTACGAGCAGTACTTC.